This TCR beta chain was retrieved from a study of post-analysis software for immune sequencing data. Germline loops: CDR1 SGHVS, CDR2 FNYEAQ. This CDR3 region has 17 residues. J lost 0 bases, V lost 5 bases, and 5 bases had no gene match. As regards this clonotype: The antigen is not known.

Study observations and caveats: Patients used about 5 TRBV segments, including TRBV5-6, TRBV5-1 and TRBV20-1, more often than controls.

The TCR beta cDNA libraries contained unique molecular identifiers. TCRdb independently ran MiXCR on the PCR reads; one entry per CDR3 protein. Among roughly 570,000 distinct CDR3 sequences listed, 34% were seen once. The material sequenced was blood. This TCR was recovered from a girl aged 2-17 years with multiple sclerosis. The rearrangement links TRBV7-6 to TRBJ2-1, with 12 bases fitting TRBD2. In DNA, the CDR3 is TGTGCCAGCAGCCAGACTAGCGGGGGACCCTCCTACAATGAGCAGTTCTTC. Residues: CASSQTSGGPSYNEQFF. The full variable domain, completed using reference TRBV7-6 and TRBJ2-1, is GAGVSQSPRYKVTKRGQDVALRCDPISGHVSLYWYRQALGQGPEFLTYFNYEAQQDKSGLPNDRFSAERPEGSISTLTIQRTEQRDSAMYRCASSQTSGGPSYNEQFFGPGTRLTVL.